These 22 T cell receptor beta chains were all obtained from the same sample, sequenced in a study of T cells in Graves' hyperthyroidism and ophthalmopathy. What was amplified from RNA transcripts were TCR beta CDR3 regions. During a first-round RT-PCR of the TCR CDR3, the HTBI primer set was used. TCRdb recomputed calls from the multiplex PCR reads with MiXCR, one row per CDR3 protein. The table has around 420,000 distinct CDR3 sequences, about 13% seen once. Sequencing input: blood. The receptors shown here come from a young woman with Graves' hyperthyroidism.

A few counts support this clonotype. This chain joins TRBV30 and TRBJ2-1; 7 bases are shared with TRBD2. V gave up 4 bases and J gave up 3 bases; unmatched junction bases: 15. CDR3 size: 17 residues. Germline CDR1 reads GTSNPN; CDR2 reads SVGIG (reference sequence). The CDR3 DNA reads TGTGCCTGGACGGTAGCCAGCGGGATCACCCTCTACAATGAGCAGTTCTTC. Its translation: CAWTVASGITLYNEQFF.

The chain couples TRBV5-1 to TRBJ2-7; 11 nucleotides match TRBD2. The CDR3 runs 16 residues. The junction had 7 bases not matched to a gene; V was cut back by 0 bases and J by 5 bases. The V gene's germline CDR1 is SGHRS and CDR2 YFSETQ. CDR3: CASSLEVLAGVNEQYF. CDR3 bases: TGCGCCAGCAGCTTGGAGGTACTAGCGGGAGTTAACGAGCAGTACTTC.

The gene calls are TRBV11-3 and TRBJ2-2, with 9 nucleotides matching TRBD1. Germline CDR1 SGHNT, CDR2 YENEEA. V lost 1 base, J lost 2 bases, and 5 bases stayed unmatched. CDR3 length equals 17 residues. The CDR3, as DNA: TGTGCCAGCAGCTTAGCCAAGGGACAGGGTAACACCGGGGAGCTGTTTTTT. It encodes CASSLAKGQGNTGELFF. Variable domain in full (rest from reference TRBV11-3 and TRBJ2-2): EAGVVQSPRYKIIEKKQPVAFWCNPISGHNTLYWYLQNLGQGPELLIRYENEEAVDDSQLPKDRFSAERLKGVDSTLKIQPAELGDSAVYLCASSLAKGQGNTGELFFGEGSRLTVL.

This clonotype was seen at least ten times. The chain uses TRBV12-3 or TRBV12-4 and TRBJ1-1; TRBD1 aligns across 7 bases. Losses at the gene ends were 5 bases for V and 5 bases for J; bases not matched to a gene: 11. This CDR3 comprises 15 residues. This CDR3 reads CASSPLRQGGTEAFF. CDR3 nucleotides: TGTGCCAGCAGTCCCCTACGACAGGGCGGGACTGAAGCTTTCTTT.

This chain uses TRBV27 with TRBJ2-5, with D unresolved. This CDR3 spans 13 amino acids. Trimming stripped 0 bases from V and 9 bases from J, with 11 bases between. Germline V gives CDR1 MNHEY, CDR2 SMNVEV (reference sequence). The CDR3 region has the DNA TGTGCCAGCAGTTTATCGGTCTCTCGGGCCCAGTACTTC. Its translation is CASSLSVSRAQYF.

The chain combines TRBV29-1 with TRBJ1-1, with D unclear. The germline V and J ends were trimmed by 5 bases and 1 base, with 11 bases remaining between them. This CDR3 is built from 13 residues. The germline CDR1 and CDR2 sequences are SQVTM and ANQGSEA. As DNA, the CDR3 is TGCAGCGTTACCCCACTCCGGAACACTGAAGCTTTCTTT. It yields the protein CSVTPLRNTEAFF.

The table lists this clonotype with many counts. The DNA for the CDR3 is TGTGCCTGGATGGCGGGAGCCTACGAGCAGTACTTC. It yields the protein CAWMAGAYEQYF. This chain links TRBV30 with TRBJ2-7, with 7 bases that match TRBD2. This CDR3 is built from 12 residues. V lost 4 bases and J lost 2; bases outside the gene matches: 2. Germline V gene lookup returns CDR1 GTSNPN and CDR2 SVGIG (reference sequence). Full variable domain (outside the CDR3, taken from reference TRBV30 and TRBJ2-7): SQTIHQWPATLVQPVGSPLSLECTVEGTSNPNLYWYRQAAGRGLQLLFYSVGIGQISSEVPQNLSASRPQDRQFILSSKKLLLSDSGFYLCAWMAGAYEQYFGPGTRLTVT.

This clonotype was counted many times. The V call is TRBV7-9, the J call TRBJ2-2, with 8 bases matching TRBD1. In germline, CDR1 is SEHNR, CDR2 FQNEAQ (reference sequence). Unmatched junction bases numbered 6, after V lost 2 bases and J lost 1 base. There are 17 residues in the CDR3. This CDR3 reads CASSLIIGTGNTGELFF. CDR3 sequence (DNA): TGTGCCAGCAGCTTAATCATTGGGACAGGGAACACCGGGGAGCTGTTTTTT.

This clonotype was seen ten or more times. V and J are TRBV4-2 and TRBJ2-1; maybe TRBD2 (6 bases). Trimming removed 0 bases at V and 9 bases at J, with 15 bases between. The CDR3 runs to 15 residues. From germline, CDR1 is LGHNA and CDR2 YNFKEQ. The CDR3 region has the DNA TGTGCCAGCAGCCAAGACTGGGGACTGAGGGGTGAGCAGTTCTTC. Translated, it gives CASSQDWGLRGEQFF.

The chain employs TRBV20-1 and TRBJ2-4; 10 bases agree with TRBD2. Trimming cost V 3 bases and J 5 bases; bases outside gene matches: 7. CDR3 size: 15 residues. Germline values: CDR1 DFQATT, CDR2 SNEGSKA (reference sequence). CDR3 sequence: CSASPLAGVQNIQYF. The CDR3 nucleotides are TGCAGTGCTAGCCCCCTAGCGGGAGTACAAAACATTCAGTACTTC.

This clonotype came up many times. This chain joins TRBV6-1 and TRBJ1-1; TRBD1 aligns across 8 bases. Germline trimming cut 5 bases from V and 9 bases from J; bases unmatched to any gene: 8. The CDR3 is made up of 13 amino acids. Germline V CDR1 and CDR2: MNHNS, SASEGT. The chain's CDR3 is CASSSAGGEKAFF. The CDR3 DNA reads TGTGCCAGCAGTTCGGCAGGGGGCGAGAAAGCTTTCTTT.

Only a few counts were recorded for this clonotype. One end of the junction varies from germline; a read error may be responsible. The chain employs TRBV3-1 and TRBJ2-7; unclear D gene. Germline-derived CDR1 and CDR2 are LGHDT and YNNKEL (reference sequence). This CDR3 comprises 14 residues. CDR3 sequence: CASSQDGRAYEQYF. The CDR3, as DNA: TGCGCCAGCAGCCAAGATGGCAGAGCCTACGAGCAGTACTTC.

The V and J genes are TRBV20-1 and TRBJ1-5; D is unclear. The CDR3 contains 14 residues. CDR1 is DFQATT, CDR2 SNEGSKA, per germline (reference sequence). The V and J ends lost 0 bases and 0 bases respectively, with 6 bases between them. This chain's CDR3 is CSARDPYSNQPQHF. The CDR3 coding sequence is TGCAGTGCTAGAGATCCTTATAGCAATCAGCCCCAGCATTTT.

The rearrangement uses TRBV12-3 or TRBV12-4 and TRBJ1-1; TRBD1 might be the D (5 bases). The CDR3 has 12 residues. Trimming removed 6 bases at V and 11 bases at J, with 16 bases between. For the CDR3, the DNA is TGTGCCAGCAGCCTAGGGGCAGGGATGGCTTTCTTT. Its translation: CASSLGAGMAFF.

This clonotype was detected ten times or more. This chain links TRBV7-2 with TRBJ2-3; 7 bases line up with TRBD2. The trim removed 2 bases at V and 1 base at J, leaving 9 bases unmatched. The CDR3 runs to 17 residues. Germline CDR1 reads SGHTA; CDR2 reads FQGNSA. The CDR3: CASSLPLLASRTDTQYF. CDR3 bases: TGTGCCAGCAGCTTACCCCTACTAGCGTCACGCACAGATACGCAGTATTTT.

Worth noting for this clonotype: Possible read error: a much larger clone is one base away. The chain is built from TRBV6-9 and TRBJ2-4; the D gene is possibly TRBD1 (6 bases). The germline gives CDR1 MNHGY, CDR2 SVAAGI. V shed 4 bases and J shed 9 bases, with 13 bases lying between them. The CDR3 is made up of 13 amino acids. Written as DNA, the CDR3 is TGTGCCAGCAGTTCAACAGGGAGCAGCATTCAGTACTTC. It encodes CASSSTGSSIQYF.

The sample holds a few counts of this clonotype. The J gene is TRBJ2-7, the V gene TRBV3-1; D remains ambiguous. Trimming took off 0 bases at V and 6 bases at J, with 6 bases between the two ends. Germline V gives CDR1 LGHDT, CDR2 YNNKEL (reference sequence). The CDR3 has 12 amino acids. CDR3 DNA: TGTGCCAGCAGCCAAGATGACGGCGAGCAGTACTTC. This encodes CASSQDDGEQYF.

This clonotype was detected ten times or more. The J gene is TRBJ1-1, the V gene TRBV24-1; D remains ambiguous. Trimming removed 2 bases at V and 1 base at J, with 10 bases between. Looked up from germline, CDR1 is KGHDR and CDR2 is SFDVKD. This CDR3 is built from 15 residues. The CDR3 region has the DNA TGTGCCACCAGTGATTCCCGGGCGGGGAACACTGAAGCTTTCTTT. Protein: CATSDSRAGNTEAFF.

This clonotype was recorded at least ten times. The chain combines TRBV7-8 with TRBJ1-6; 7 nucleotides line up with TRBD1. This CDR3 spans 15 amino acids. The germline V gene encodes CDR1 SGHVS and CDR2 FQNEAQ. Trimming took 5 bases from V and 4 from J; bases not matched to a gene: 5. CDR3 loop: CASSTPGQYNSPLHF. CDR3 DNA sequence: TGTGCCAGCAGCACGCCGGGACAGTATAATTCACCCCTCCACTTT.

The chain recombines TRBV28 with TRBJ2-5; D is unresolved. This CDR3 has 13 amino acids. V lost 2 bases, J lost 4 bases, and 8 bases lay in between. Germline CDR1 reads MDHEN; CDR2 reads SYDVKM. The CDR3 region is CASSLGSPETQYF. The CDR3, as DNA: TGTGCCAGCAGTTTAGGGTCACCAGAGACCCAGTACTTC.

The V call is TRBV6-1, the J call TRBJ2-7; 7 nucleotides line up with TRBD1. The CDR3 contains 13 residues. Trimming at V came to 10 bases and at J to 3 bases, leaving 9 bases not matched to a gene. The germline V gene encodes CDR1 MNHNS and CDR2 SASEGT. This chain's CDR3 is CATTGTDIYEQYF. CDR3 coding DNA: TGTGCCACAACCGGGACAGACATCTACGAGCAGTACTTC.

This clonotype was counted at least ten times. This chain links TRBV19 with TRBJ2-7; D possibly corresponds to TRBD2 (6 bases). The V end was cut by 4 bases, the J end by 2 bases, with 24 bases between. The CDR3 has 18 amino acids. CDR1 LNHDA and CDR2 SQIVND come from the germline V gene (reference sequence). The CDR3 loop is CASSRGILAAGNTYEQYF. The CDR3, as DNA: TGTGCCAGTAGTAGGGGGATCCTGGCGGCGGGGAACACCTACGAGCAGTACTTC.